This TCR beta chain was captured by sequencing in a study of cytomegalovirus exposure and HLA in healthy donors. Study as a whole: A later analysis reported the same platform for the 100 to 150 validation repertoires and the 650 to 750 first-cohort repertoires.

Sequencing was performed with immunoSEQ multiplex PCR; in TCRdb, only in-frame clones are kept and a portion is missing. The table lists roughly 70,000 clones, about 82% of them singletons. Turning to this clone: Its antigen is unknown.

Study-wide points: Cytomegalovirus-associated status was assigned to some 160 TCR beta chains. A few chains tied to CMV proved CMV antigen-specific in vitro. Published work reported that the classifier diagnosed cytomegalovirus status with high specificity and sensitivity.

CDR3 length equals 18 residues. V shed 6 bases, J shed 0 bases, and the junction held 16 bases outside the gene matches. Germline loops: CDR1 WNHNN, CDR2 SYGVQD (reference sequence). J is TRBJ1-2 and V is TRBV10-1; 7 nucleotides align to TRBD1. The receptor was isolated from a man aged 25-45 years in good health and CMV-seronegative. The sequenced sample consisted of PBMCs. CDR3 sequence: CASRKRGTGVTSNYGYTF. Written as DNA, the CDR3 is TGCGCCAGCAGAAAGAGAGGTACAGGGGTGACTTCTAACTATGGCTACACCTTC.